The 32 T cell receptor beta chains listed next were all sequenced from one sample in a study of T cells in Graves' hyperthyroidism and ophthalmopathy. The source material, RNA transcripts, was used to amplify TCR beta CDR3 regions. First-round RT-PCR of the TCR CDR3 relied on the HTBI primer set. TCRdb recomputed calls from the multiplex PCR reads with MiXCR, one row per CDR3 protein. Of around 240,000 distinct CDR3 sequences listed, about 17% are singletons. The sequenced material came from blood. The source of these receptors is a woman aged 18-29 years with Graves' ophthalmopathy.

This clonotype appeared many times. The chain links TRBV7-8 to TRBJ1-5, with a possible D match to TRBD1 (5 bases). The V gene lost 5 bases and the J gene lost 0 bases, with 11 bases spanning the gap. Germline CDR1 is SGHVS and CDR2 is FQNEAQ. The CDR3 is 15 residues long. The CDR3 is CASSMDTSSNQPQHF. The CDR3 bases are TGTGCCAGCAGCATGGACACCAGTAGCAATCAGCCCCAGCATTTT.

Many counts were recorded for this clonotype. CDR3 amino acids: CASNKRGFTDTQYF. CDR3 DNA sequence: TGTGCCAGCAATAAGCGGGGATTCACAGATACGCAGTATTTT. This chain connects TRBV27 to TRBJ2-3; 7 bases match TRBD2. Germline CDR1 MNHEY, CDR2 SMNVEV (reference sequence). This CDR3 has 14 residues. V was pared by 7 bases and J by 2 bases, with 6 bases of the junction left unmatched.

This clonotype was counted at least ten times. The chain carries TRBV10-3 and TRBJ1-1; 9 bases line up with TRBD1. This CDR3 region has 15 residues. Germline trimming cut 3 bases from V and 3 bases from J; bases unmatched to any gene: 5. Germline CDR1 reads ENHRY; CDR2 reads SYGVKD. CDR3 bases: TGTGCCATCAGTGATGTAACAGGGGGCTACACTGAAGCTTTCTTT. It translates to CAISDVTGGYTEAFF.

This clonotype appeared a few times. V gene TRBV19 combines with J gene TRBJ2-1, with 7 nucleotides matching TRBD2. V lost 6 bases, J lost 4 bases, and 9 bases stayed unmatched. Germline V gives CDR1 LNHDA, CDR2 SQIVND (reference sequence). This CDR3 spans 15 amino acids. CDR3 residues: CASSQSGMGYNEQFF. CDR3 sequence (DNA): TGTGCCAGTAGCCAGAGCGGGATGGGGTACAATGAGCAGTTCTTC.

As for this clonotype: With a much larger clone just one base away, this may be a read error. The J gene is TRBJ2-7, the V gene TRBV9; no definite D call. Trimming pared 0 bases from V and 1 base from J, leaving 17 bases between. The germline CDR1 and CDR2 sequences are SGDLS and YYNGEE. This CDR3 comprises 17 residues. In DNA, the CDR3 is TGTGCCAGCAGCGTAGGCGAGGACCTGATGTTGTCCTACGAGCAGTACTTC. Its translation is CASSVGEDLMLSYEQYF.

CDR3 sequence reads: CASSEFGGAADTQYF. CDR3 DNA: TGTGCCAGCAGTGAATTTGGGGGGGCTGCAGATACGCAGTATTTT. The chain has TRBV25-1 and TRBJ2-3; D perhaps matches TRBD2 (7 bases). Trimming removed 1 base at V and 4 bases at J, with 12 bases between. CDR3 size: 15 residues. The germline V gene has CDR1 MGHDK and CDR2 SYGVNS.

J is TRBJ2-7 and V is TRBV7-3; D call uncertain. With 4 bases removed from V and 4 bases from J, the gap between germline ends came to 14 bases. Germline values: CDR1 SGHTA, CDR2 FQGTGA. The CDR3 sequence is 14 residues long. The CDR3 region has the DNA TGTGCCAGCAGCTACCAACAGACCCCTTACGAGCAGTACTTC. Amino acid sequence: CASSYQQTPYEQYF.

The table lists this clonotype with many counts. This rearrangement joins TRBV6-2 or TRBV6-3 to TRBJ2-1; 8 nucleotides match TRBD2. V lost 6 bases and J lost 2; bases outside the gene matches: 9. The germline V gene has CDR1 MNHEY and CDR2 SVGEGT. This CDR3 is built from 16 residues. The CDR3 sequence is CASSPEAGVTYNEQFF. CDR3 sequence (DNA): TGTGCCAGCAGCCCCGAAGCGGGAGTGACCTACAATGAGCAGTTCTTC.

This clonotype showed up many times. The chain has TRBV28 and TRBJ1-5; D possibly corresponds to TRBD1 (6 bases). The germline V gene has CDR1 MDHEN and CDR2 SYDVKM. This CDR3 is 15 amino acids long. V lost 5 bases to trimming and J lost 0 bases, with 11 bases between them. CDR3 loop: CASSEDSPSNQPQHF. CDR3 DNA sequence: TGTGCCAGCAGTGAGGACAGTCCTAGCAATCAGCCCCAGCATTTT. Full variable domain (missing parts from reference TRBV28 and TRBJ1-5): DVKVTQSSRYLVKRTGEKVFLECVQDMDHENMFWYRQDPGLGLRLIYFSYDVKMKEKGDIPEGYSVSREKKERFSLILESASTNQTSMYLCASSEDSPSNQPQHFGDGTRLSIL.

This chain uses TRBV11-2 with TRBJ1-1; D not certain. The CDR3 spans 14 residues. Germline V CDR1 and CDR2: SGHAT, FQNNGV. The germline V and J ends were trimmed by 3 bases and 1 base, with 9 bases remaining between them. The CDR3 reads CASSFPYTNTEAFF. The CDR3 DNA is TGTGCCAGCAGCTTCCCATATACGAACACTGAAGCTTTCTTT. The full variable domain, its missing parts supplied by reference TRBV11-2 and TRBJ1-1, is EAGVAQSPRYKIIEKRQSVAFWCNPISGHATLYWYQQILGQGPKLLIQFQNNGVVDDSQLPKDRFSAERLKGVDSTLKIQPAKLEDSAVYLCASSFPYTNTEAFFGQGTRLTVV.

The sample holds many counts of this clonotype. The V gene is TRBV20-1, the J gene TRBJ1-6; D is unresolved. CDR3 length equals 15 residues. Germline V gene sequence: CDR1 DFQATT, CDR2 SNEGSKA (reference sequence). Between the trimmed V and J ends, which lost 1 base and 0 bases, there was a span of 7 bases. The CDR3 protein is CSARVTISYNSPLHF. CDR3 DNA sequence: TGCAGTGCTAGAGTGACCATCTCCTATAATTCACCCCTCCACTTT.

This clonotype came up many times. The rearrangement links TRBV7-9 to TRBJ2-5, with D maybe TRBD1 (6 bases). CDR3 length: 14 amino acids. CDR1 and CDR2 (germline): SEHNR, FQNEAQ (reference sequence). The V and J ends lost 2 bases and 1 base respectively, with 8 bases between them. The CDR3 nucleotides are TGTGCCAGCAGCTTAAAGACAGGCCAAGAGACCCAGTACTTC. Protein: CASSLKTGQETQYF.

This clonotype was seen at least ten times. The rearrangement links TRBV27 to TRBJ2-7; tentatively, D is TRBD1 (7 bases). The CDR3 is 14 amino acids. Looked up from germline, CDR1 is MNHEY and CDR2 is SMNVEV (reference sequence). Trimming removed 2 bases at V and 6 bases at J, with 14 bases between. CDR3 amino acids: CASSLKDRDFEQYF. The CDR3 DNA reads TGTGCCAGCAGTTTAAAAGACAGGGACTTCGAGCAGTACTTC.

This clonotype was detected many times. The J gene is TRBJ2-5, the V gene TRBV7-8, with 7 bases matching TRBD2. CDR1 SGHVS and CDR2 FQNEAQ come from the germline V gene. The CDR3 is 18 amino acids. The V segment lost 7 bases and the J segment 1 base; nucleotides outside the gene matches: 18. The CDR3 sequence: CASIYGGAGRALQETQYF. In DNA, the CDR3 is TGTGCCAGCATCTATGGAGGGGCGGGGAGGGCCCTCCAAGAGACCCAGTACTTC.

This clonotype was observed many times. CDR3 sequence: CASSLASGGTYEQYF. The CDR3 bases are TGTGCCAGCAGCTTAGCTAGCGGGGGGACCTACGAGCAGTACTTC. The chain links TRBV11-2 to TRBJ2-7; 11 bases map to TRBD2. Germline V gene lookup returns CDR1 SGHAT and CDR2 FQNNGV. Trimming at V came to 1 base and at J to 2 bases, leaving 1 base not matched to a gene. The CDR3 has 15 residues.

This clonotype was counted ten times or more. The CDR3 here is CASSIPSGTDKNIQYF. In DNA, the CDR3 is TGTGCCAGCAGTATTCCCTCCGGGACCGACAAAAACATTCAGTACTTC. V usage is TRBV28 and J usage is TRBJ2-4; the D gene could be TRBD1 or TRBD2 (5 bases each). Deletions cut 5 bases from V and 3 bases from J, with 17 bases between. Germline V gene sequence: CDR1 MDHEN, CDR2 SYDVKM. The CDR3 is made up of 16 amino acids.

This clonotype was seen at least ten times. This chain joins TRBV20-1 and TRBJ2-1; D perhaps matches TRBD2 (5 bases). CDR3 length: 13 residues. The germline V gene has CDR1 DFQATT and CDR2 SNEGSKA (reference sequence). The germline V and J ends were trimmed by 7 bases and 3 bases, with 13 bases remaining between them. The CDR3 DNA reads as TGCAGTGTGAGGGATTCACTCTACAATGAGCAGTTCTTC. Translating it yields CSVRDSLYNEQFF.

In its sample, this clonotype was seen many times. The rearrangement links TRBV5-1 to TRBJ2-3; no definite D call. There are 14 residues in the CDR3. V lost 3 bases to trimming and J lost 7 bases, with 15 bases between them. The germline V gene has CDR1 SGHRS and CDR2 YFSETQ. The CDR3 nucleotides read TGCGCCAGCAGCTCCCTTCCTTACGACCATACGCAGTATTTT. Amino acid sequence: CASSSLPYDHTQYF.

The sample holds many counts of this clonotype. This chain links TRBV4-2 with TRBJ1-1; 11 nucleotides align to TRBD1. Germline V lookup: CDR1 LGHNA, CDR2 YNFKEQ. The CDR3 extends over 15 amino acids. Trimming removed 7 bases from V and 4 bases from J; junction bases left unmatched: 8. Written as DNA, the CDR3 is TGTGCCAGCACTTCGGAGGACAGGGGGCTCACTGAAGCTTTCTTT. Protein product: CASTSEDRGLTEAFF.

This clonotype was detected ten times or more. The gene calls are TRBV28 and TRBJ2-2, with a tentative D call TRBD2 (6 bases). The CDR3 totals 16 residues. V was cut by 6 bases and J by 0 bases, with 14 bases left in between. Germline V CDR1 and CDR2: MDHEN, SYDVKM. CDR3 loop: CASSGSRDSNTGELFF. In DNA, the CDR3 is TGTGCCAGCAGCGGGTCCCGGGACTCGAACACCGGGGAGCTGTTTTTT.

This clonotype was picked up many times. V usage is TRBV12-3 or TRBV12-4 and J usage is TRBJ2-1, with 9 bases lining up with TRBD2. Unmatched junction bases numbered 10, after V lost 2 bases and J lost 8 bases. The CDR3 covers 16 residues. CDR3 nucleotide sequence: TGTGCCAGCAGTTTATCTTTAGCGGGAGCTCTGGATGAGCAGTTCTTC. Translating it yields CASSLSLAGALDEQFF.

The chain carries TRBV6-6 and TRBJ2-7; 8 bases are a match to TRBD1. Germline V CDR1 and CDR2: MNHNY, SVGAGI (reference sequence). This CDR3 contains 15 residues. V lost 1 base, J lost 3 bases, and 5 bases stayed unmatched. CDR3 amino acids: CASSYFGTGNYEQYF. CDR3 in DNA: TGTGCCAGCAGTTACTTCGGGACAGGTAACTACGAGCAGTACTTC.

V usage is TRBV7-2 and J usage is TRBJ1-1; 7 nucleotides agree with TRBD1. V shed 6 bases and J 4 bases; nucleotides not matched to a gene: 5. The CDR3 loop spans 13 amino acids. Germline values: CDR1 SGHTA, CDR2 FQGNSA. This CDR3 reads CASRQTGITEAFF. CDR3 coding DNA: TGTGCCAGCAGGCAGACAGGGATCACTGAAGCTTTCTTT.

There are many counts of this clonotype. The V gene is TRBV28, the J gene TRBJ2-7; 7 bases are a match to TRBD2. Unmatched junction bases numbered 5, after V lost 4 bases and J lost 2 bases. This CDR3 spans 14 amino acids. Germline assignment: CDR1 MDHEN and CDR2 SYDVKM. CDR3 DNA sequence: TGTGCCAGCAGTTCCTTGGGGGGGACCTACGAGCAGTACTTC. This codes for CASSSLGGTYEQYF.

This CDR3 reads CATSSFLGQGWDGYTF. As DNA, the CDR3 is TGTGCCACCAGCAGCTTTCTTGGACAGGGATGGGATGGCTACACCTTC. The V call is TRBV15, the J call TRBJ1-2; 8 bases agree with TRBD1. The germline CDR1 and CDR2 sequences are LNHNV and YYDKDF (reference sequence). This CDR3 is 16 amino acids long. The V and J ends lost 3 bases and 6 bases, in that order; junction bases with no gene match: 12.

This clonotype occurred many times. The chain employs TRBV20-1 and TRBJ1-3; D may be TRBD1 (5 bases). Germline CDR1 reads DFQATT; CDR2 reads SNEGSKA (reference sequence). V dropped 6 bases and J dropped 0 bases, with 15 bases sitting between them. The CDR3 covers 15 residues. CDR3 amino acids: CSASYPTDSGNTIYF. As DNA, the CDR3 is TGCAGTGCCTCCTACCCGACAGACTCTGGAAACACCATATATTTT.

The CDR3 DNA sequence: TGCAGTGCTGAGGGTCTAGCGAGACCGAGGACAGATACGCAGTATTTT. Its protein product is CSAEGLARPRTDTQYF. The chain joins TRBV20-1 to TRBJ2-3; D possibly corresponds to TRBD2 (6 bases). Germline V gives CDR1 DFQATT, CDR2 SNEGSKA (reference sequence). The V and J ends lost 5 bases and 3 bases respectively, with 21 bases between them. The CDR3 length is 16 residues.

V usage is TRBV19 and J usage is TRBJ2-1; 9 positions match TRBD2. CDR1 is LNHDA, CDR2 SQIVND, per germline (reference sequence). Trimming cost V 7 bases and J 3 bases; bases outside gene matches: 7. The CDR3 sequence is 15 residues long. The CDR3 loop reads CASTGREGLYNEQFF. In DNA, the CDR3 is TGTGCCAGTACTGGGCGGGAGGGCCTCTACAATGAGCAGTTCTTC.

The chain recombines TRBV25-1 with TRBJ1-2, with TRBD1 matching 10 bases. The V and J ends lost 8 bases and 9 bases, in that order; junction bases with no gene match: 9. Germline values: CDR1 MGHDK, CDR2 SYGVNS. The CDR3 spans 13 residues. The CDR3 reads CASRTGTGDSYTF. The CDR3 DNA reads as TGTGCCAGCCGGACTGGGACAGGGGATAGCTACACCTTC.

This clonotype was seen ten or more times. The genes are TRBV2 and TRBJ1-2; no reliable D call. Per germline, CDR1 SNHLY and CDR2 FYNNEI. The CDR3 spans 15 residues. V lost 6 bases and J 3 bases, leaving 17 bases between the germline ends. The chain's CDR3 is CASRDRAFGHYGYTF. In DNA, the CDR3 is TGTGCCAGCAGGGACCGGGCCTTCGGGCACTATGGCTACACCTTC.

This clonotype was picked up many times. This rearrangement joins TRBV6-1 to TRBJ1-1; D ambiguous. The V and J ends lost 4 bases and 4 bases respectively, with 13 bases between them. The CDR3 is 14 amino acids. From germline, CDR1 is MNHNS and CDR2 SASEGT. In DNA form, the CDR3 reads TGTGCCAGCAGTGTACCGATGGGTTTCACTGAAGCTTTCTTT. As protein: CASSVPMGFTEAFF.

This clonotype has a count of ten or more. The V call is TRBV6-1, the J call TRBJ2-7; 12 bases are a match to TRBD2. With 7 bases clipped from V and 8 bases from J, the junction kept 12 bases outside the gene matches. CDR1 MNHNS and CDR2 SASEGT come from the germline V gene. The length of the CDR3 is 15 residues. CDR3: CASTLGLAGSTKQYF. The DNA of the CDR3 is TGTGCCAGCACCTTAGGACTAGCGGGATCTACGAAGCAGTACTTC.